There are many counts of the clone carrying this T cell receptor (beta chain). Antigen: not known. Germline CDR1 is MNHEY and CDR2 is SMNVEV (reference sequence). This CDR3 contains 14 residues. Germline trimming cut 5 bases from V and 6 bases from J; bases unmatched to any gene: 8. Unique molecular identifiers were incorporated when the TCRbeta library was constructed. TCRdb re-derived calls from the PCR reads in MiXCR, one entry per CDR3 protein. The sample has about 460,000 distinct CDR3 sequences, over 9.5% seen once. The record originates from a study of T-cell reconstitution after alpha-beta-depleted transplantation in children. Study results and caveats: Some patients' high day-60 TCRbeta diversity was traced to surviving recipient T cells and thymic progenitors.

The chain couples TRBV27 to TRBJ1-2, with 8 bases fitting TRBD1. This TCR came from a child aged 2 to 10 with inherited bone marrow failure, due to receive a stem cell transplant. Material: PBMCs, obtained before TCRalphabeta/CD19-depleted stem cell transplant. The CDR3 is CASSAWTGRNGYTF. CDR3 DNA: TGTGCCAGCAGTGCTTGGACAGGGAGGAATGGCTACACCTTC.